This passage covers 26 T cell receptor beta chains from one sample sequenced in a study of PD-1 blockade in classical Hodgkin lymphoma. As for time point: newly diagnosed, previously untreated cHL patient sample. Sequencing was performed with immunoSEQ multiplex PCR; in TCRdb, only in-frame clones are kept and a portion is missing. This sample has some 17,000 clones, with almost 85% found just once. What was sequenced was peripheral blood mononuclear cells (PBMCs). The receptors originated from a human donor with classical Hodgkin lymphoma.

The gene calls are TRBV5-1 and TRBJ1-5; no firm D call. Germline V gives CDR1 SGHRS, CDR2 YFSETQ. This CDR3 is 15 amino acids long. V was shortened by 0 bases and J by 0 bases, with 7 bases between the two germline ends. The CDR3 bases are TGCGCCAGCAGCTTGGATGGGTATAGCAATCAGCCCCAGCATTTT. It is translated as CASSLDGYSNQPQHF.

The table lists this clone with a count of one. J is TRBJ2-1 and V is TRBV4-1, with D tentatively TRBD2 (6 bases). This CDR3 contains 14 residues. V was shortened by 8 bases and J by 8 bases, with 19 bases between the two germline ends. Looked up from germline, CDR1 is MGHRA and CDR2 is YSYEKL. This chain's CDR3 is CASRWEPGVDEQFF. DNA for the CDR3: TGCGCCAGCCGCTGGGAGCCGGGGGTGGATGAGCAGTTCTTC.

This chain joins TRBV6-1 and TRBJ1-1; the D gene is possibly TRBD1 (5 bases). This CDR3 has 13 amino acids. CDR1 MNHNS and CDR2 SASEGT come from the germline V gene. V lost 6 bases, J lost 9 bases, and 17 bases lay in between. As DNA, the CDR3 is TGTGCCAGCAGCGCGAGGACGGGGGAAAAAGCTTTCTTT. This codes for CASSARTGEKAFF.

This rearrangement joins TRBV19 to TRBJ2-7, with a possible D match to TRBD2 (6 bases). The CDR3 spans 12 residues. Trimming cost V 5 bases and J 3 bases, with 8 bases left between them. CDR1 is LNHDA, CDR2 SQIVND, per germline (reference sequence). The CDR3 DNA sequence: TGTGCCAGTAGTTTGGGGGGCTACGAGCAGTACTTC. It specifies CASSLGGYEQYF.

The chain links TRBV5-1 to TRBJ1-2; 9 nucleotides align to TRBD1. The CDR3 spans 15 residues. Germline V CDR1 and CDR2: SGHRS, YFSETQ. V was clipped by 0 bases and J by 6 bases; unmatched bases: 6. The CDR3 bases are TGCGCCAGCAGCTTGGATGGACAGGGGTACGATGGCTACACCTTC. This encodes CASSLDGQGYDGYTF.

The chain recombines TRBV18 with TRBJ2-4, with a possible D match to TRBD1 (5 bases). The CDR3 contains 16 residues. The V end was cut by 2 bases, the J end by 0 bases, with 11 bases between. The germline V gene has CDR1 KGHSH and CDR2 LQKENI. As DNA, the CDR3 is TGTGCCAGCTCACCAGGGGCAGAACTAGCCAAAAACATTCAGTACTTC. Amino acid sequence: CASSPGAELAKNIQYF. Full variable domain (rest looked up from reference TRBV18 and TRBJ2-4): NAGVMQNPRHLVRRRGQEARLRCSPMKGHSHVYWYRQLPEEGLKFMVYLQKENIIDESGMPKERFSAEFPKEGPSILRIQQVVRGDSAAYFCASSPGAELAKNIQYFGAGTRLSVL.

This chain links TRBV28 with TRBJ2-3; possible D gene TRBD2, 5 bases. CDR1 and CDR2 (germline): MDHEN, SYDVKM. Trimming cost V 5 bases and J 4 bases, with 13 bases left between them. The CDR3 sequence is 14 residues long. The CDR3 sequence is CASSRAGIPDTQYF. The CDR3 DNA reads TGTGCCAGCAGTCGGGCCGGGATCCCAGATACGCAGTATTTT.

The rearrangement uses TRBV19 and TRBJ2-2; D is possibly TRBD1 (6 bases). CDR1 is LNHDA, CDR2 SQIVND, per germline (reference sequence). Between the trimmed V and J ends, which lost 7 bases and 5 bases, there was a span of 20 bases. CDR3 size: 16 residues. The CDR3 DNA reads TGTGCCAGTACCTCCGGGACAAGCCTCTTTACCGGGGAGCTGTTTTTT. Protein: CASTSGTSLFTGELFF.

This clone was counted once. V is TRBV5-8 and J is TRBJ1-4; tentatively, D is TRBD1 (5 bases). This CDR3 comprises 15 residues. V was pared by 4 bases and J by 4 bases, with 14 bases between. Looked up from germline, CDR1 is SGHTS and CDR2 is YDEGEE. The CDR3 nucleotides read TGTGCCAGCAGCGCCTTTTGGGGGAGTAATGAAAAACTGTTTTTT. It specifies CASSAFWGSNEKLFF.

The chain couples TRBV9 to TRBJ2-3; D is unresolved. This CDR3 comprises 13 residues. V lost 0 bases and J 6 bases, leaving 8 bases between the germline ends. Germline-derived CDR1 and CDR2 are SGDLS and YYNGEE. CDR3 bases: TGTGCCAGCAGCGTAGTCCTCGGGGATACGCAGTATTTT. This codes for CASSVVLGDTQYF.

The rearrangement joins TRBV18 to TRBJ1-2; TRBD1 agrees at 8 bases. V lost 3 bases to trimming and J lost 8 bases; unmatched junction nucleotides: 11. Germline V CDR1 and CDR2: KGHSH, LQKENI. This CDR3 contains 15 residues. The CDR3 DNA reads as TGTGCCAGCTCACCGGGACAGGAGCCCAGGGGGGGCTACACCTTC. This gives the protein CASSPGQEPRGGYTF.

V gene TRBV28 combines with J gene TRBJ2-7; possibly TRBD1 or TRBD2 for D (5 bases each). This CDR3 has 13 amino acids. CDR1 is MDHEN, CDR2 SYDVKM, per germline. V lost 8 bases and J lost 6, with 17 bases in between. The CDR3, as DNA: TGTGCCAGCGTCTGGCGGTCGAGGGGCGAGCAGTACTTC. This translates into CASVWRSRGEQYF.

As for this clone: Germline and junction disagree at one end, which may indicate a read error. V and J are TRBV10-3 and TRBJ1-4, with D hard to call. From germline, CDR1 is ENHRY and CDR2 SYGVKD. This CDR3 spans 13 amino acids. The CDR3 loop reads CAISVGVWEKLVF. In DNA form, the CDR3 reads TGTGCCATCAGTGTTGGGGTATGGGAAAAACTGGTTTTT.

The chain couples TRBV18 to TRBJ2-3, with 8 bases identical to TRBD1. Germline loops: CDR1 KGHSH, CDR2 LQKENI. This CDR3 spans 15 amino acids. The V gene end was trimmed by 0 bases and the J gene end by 6 bases; junction bases not matched to a gene: 5. This CDR3 reads CASSPPAGGEDTQYF. CDR3 nucleotide sequence: TGTGCCAGCTCACCACCGGCAGGGGGCGAGGATACGCAGTATTTT. The whole variable domain, filled in from reference TRBV18 and TRBJ2-3, reads NAGVMQNPRHLVRRRGQEARLRCSPMKGHSHVYWYRQLPEEGLKFMVYLQKENIIDESGMPKERFSAEFPKEGPSILRIQQVVRGDSAAYFCASSPPAGGEDTQYFGPGTRLTVL.

The rearrangement links TRBV28 to TRBJ2-7; 9 positions agree with TRBD1. V trimming: 8 bases; J trimming: 1 base; junction bases outside the gene matches: 9. The CDR3 runs 15 residues. Germline CDR1 MDHEN, CDR2 SYDVKM. CDR3 amino acids: CASGIGQGLSYEQYF. The CDR3 bases are TGTGCCAGCGGGATCGGACAGGGGTTATCCTACGAGCAGTACTTC.

This rearrangement joins TRBV7-2 to TRBJ2-3; D is unresolved. Between the trimmed V and J ends, which lost 1 base and 2 bases, there was a span of 4 bases. Per the germline V gene, CDR1 is SGHTA and CDR2 is FQGNSA. The CDR3 is 13 residues long. CDR3 coding DNA: TGTGCCAGCAGCTTAGGCCTCACAGATACGCAGTATTTT. Residues: CASSLGLTDTQYF. Complete variable domain (other parts from reference TRBV7-2 and TRBJ2-3): GAGVSQSPSNKVTEKGKDVELRCDPISGHTALYWYRQSLGQGLEFLIYFQGNSAPDKSGLPSDRFSAERTGGSVSTLTIQRTQQEDSAVYLCASSLGLTDTQYFGPGTRLTVL.

The chain combines TRBV5-4 with TRBJ2-4, with TRBD1 matching over 7 bases. Trimming took 0 bases from V and 1 from J; bases not matched to a gene: 1. CDR3 length: 15 amino acids. The germline V gene encodes CDR1 SGHNT and CDR2 YYREEE (reference sequence). The DNA of the CDR3 is TGTGCCAGCAGCTTGGGGGGACAGGCCAAAAACATTCAGTACTTC. This sequence encodes CASSLGGQAKNIQYF.

The chain joins TRBV28 to TRBJ1-4; maybe TRBD1 (6 bases). Germline V gives CDR1 MDHEN, CDR2 SYDVKM. The V end was cut by 2 bases, the J end by 8 bases, with 12 bases between. The CDR3 covers 14 residues. The CDR3 region has the DNA TGTGCCAGCAGTTTACAGGGGTCTCGCGAAAAACTGTTTTTT. Amino acids: CASSLQGSREKLFF.

The chain combines TRBV27 with TRBJ2-3; the match to TRBD1 covers 7 bases. Germline values: CDR1 MNHEY, CDR2 SMNVEV (reference sequence). This CDR3 is 15 amino acids long. The ends lost 7 bases at V and 2 bases at J; junction bases unmatched: 9. The DNA for the CDR3 is TGTGCCAGCAACCGCCGGGACAGCCTCACAGATACGCAGTATTTT. It is translated as CASNRRDSLTDTQYF.

The chain has TRBV7-9 and TRBJ2-1, with D unclear. Per the germline V gene, CDR1 is SEHNR and CDR2 is FQNEAQ (reference sequence). The CDR3 covers 12 residues. V lost 1 base and J lost 8, with 6 bases in between. In DNA form, the CDR3 reads TGTGCCAGCAGCTTAGACGGCCATGAGCAGTTCTTC. As protein: CASSLDGHEQFF.

The V call is TRBV6-1, the J call TRBJ2-7, with 9 bases fitting TRBD1. The CDR3 spans 16 residues. Trimming took 4 bases from V and 5 from J; bases not matched to a gene: 12. Per germline, CDR1 MNHNS and CDR2 SASEGT. The CDR3 nucleotides are TGTGCCAGCAGTGGCTTCGAGGGACAGGGTCTCGACGAGCAGTACTTC. This encodes CASSGFEGQGLDEQYF.

CDR3 DNA sequence: TGTGCCAGTAGTACGCAGCAGCCAGAACCCCTCGAGCAGTACTTC. It translates to CASSTQQPEPLEQYF. V is TRBV19 and J is TRBJ2-7; D is unresolved. Trimming cost V 4 bases and J 6 bases, with 19 bases left between them. The germline V gene encodes CDR1 LNHDA and CDR2 SQIVND (reference sequence). CDR3 length: 15 amino acids.

The chain is built from TRBV25-1 and TRBJ1-1, with TRBD1 as a possible D gene (5 bases). Germline CDR1 and CDR2: MGHDK and SYGVNS. V lost 1 base, J lost 11 bases, and 29 bases lay in between. This CDR3 contains 18 residues. CDR3 in DNA: TGTGCCAGCAGTGAATCTTCTGGGGGGTCTCGGAAGAGGCGAATGGCTTTCTTT. Protein sequence: CASSESSGGSRKRRMAFF.

This clone was seen a single time. CDR3 in DNA: TGCGCCAGCACCCTTGTTGGCTTGTGGATGTGGACTCTGGGGCCCTACGAGCAGTACTTC. Its protein is CASTLVGLWMWTLGPYEQYF. V and J are TRBV5-1 and TRBJ2-7; possibly TRBD1 or TRBD2 for D (5 bases each). This CDR3 contains 20 residues. V shed 6 bases and J shed 2 bases, with 33 bases lying between them. Germline V lookup: CDR1 SGHRS, CDR2 YFSETQ.

The rearrangement uses TRBV7-3 and TRBJ1-5; weak D call: TRBD1 (5 bases). The germline V gene has CDR1 SGHTA and CDR2 FQGTGA. V dropped 5 bases and J dropped 3 bases, with 8 bases sitting between them. CDR3 size: 13 residues. DNA for the CDR3: TGTGCCAGCAGCCCGGACAACAATCAGCCCCAGCATTTT. This gives the protein CASSPDNNQPQHF. Drawing the rest from reference TRBV7-3 and TRBJ1-5, the complete variable domain is GAGVSQTPSNKVTEKGKYVELRCDPISGHTALYWYRQSLGQGPEFLIYFQGTGAADDSGLPNDRFFAVRPEGSVSTLKIQRTERGDSAVYLCASSPDNNQPQHFGDGTRLSIL.

The chain employs TRBV5-1 and TRBJ2-3, with 10 bases aligning to TRBD2. With V trimmed by 4 bases and J by 1 base, 9 bases remained unmatched. The CDR3 is made up of 17 amino acids. Looked up from germline, CDR1 is SGHRS and CDR2 is YFSETQ. The CDR3 DNA is TGCGCCAGCAGCGGAGGTTTAGCGGGAGGTCGCACAGATACGCAGTATTTT. It yields the protein CASSGGLAGGRTDTQYF.